The present T cell receptor beta chain was sequenced within a study of blood T cell repertoires in COVID-19. Study information: COVID-19 samples from acute and convalescent phases originated in the United States, Italy and Spain. T cells, B-cell-depleted T cells, or PBMCs provided the cDNA or gDNA that served as material.

Assay: immunoSEQ multiplex PCR; the TCRdb copy retains only in-frame clones and omits some. The data hold 200,000 to 250,000 clones, with about 86% observed a single time. This CDR3 comprises 17 residues. Germline-derived CDR1 and CDR2 are ENHRY and SYGVKD. V was pared by 2 bases and J by 2 bases, with 17 bases between. The specimen was peripheral blood. This chain links TRBV10-3 with TRBJ2-3; D is possibly TRBD2 (7 bases). This clonotype was obtained from a man in his 60s who had recovered from COVID-19. The CDR3 loop reads CAISEPEGGVITDTQYF. The CDR3 DNA follows: TGTGCCATCAGTGAGCCGGAGGGGGGGGTTATCACAGATACGCAGTATTTT.